Below, 17 T cell receptor beta chains from the same sample are listed, as sequenced in a study of blood T cell repertoires in COVID-19. Assay: immunoSEQ multiplex PCR; the TCRdb copy retains only in-frame clones and omits some. The top ten clones hold 25% of a sample with 95,000 to 150,000 clones, more than 65% of them seen once. What was sequenced was peripheral blood. The receptors derive from a human donor in a cohort sampled during active COVID-19.

In DNA form, the CDR3 reads TGTGCCACCAGCAGAGGTGGGGGAGGTAGTGGCTACACCTTC. Its protein product is CATSRGGGGSGYTF. The chain couples TRBV15 to TRBJ1-2; possibly TRBD1 for D (5 bases). The V end lost 1 base, the J end lost 7 bases, and 13 bases lay between the germline ends. Germline V gene lookup returns CDR1 LNHNV and CDR2 YYDKDF (reference sequence). This CDR3 comprises 14 residues.

J is TRBJ1-5 and V is TRBV28; D might be TRBD1 (6 bases). V dropped 0 bases and J dropped 4 bases, with 7 bases sitting between them. The CDR3 loop spans 14 amino acids. CDR1 is MDHEN, CDR2 SYDVKM, per germline. The CDR3 region is CASSLWQGNQPQHF. DNA of the CDR3: TGTGCCAGCAGTTTATGGCAGGGGAATCAGCCCCAGCATTTT.

This clone was seen once. This sequence joins TRBV6-2 or TRBV6-3 and TRBJ2-3; D is possibly TRBD2 (6 bases). V was trimmed by 2 bases and J by 3 bases, leaving 12 bases between them. There are 15 residues in the CDR3. Germline CDR1 MNHEY, CDR2 SVGEGT. CDR3 nucleotides: TGTGCCAGCAGTTACCGCGGGGTAGGGACAGATACGCAGTATTTT. It is translated as CASSYRGVGTDTQYF.

About this clone: In the same sample, other DNA sequences code for this CDR3. This rearrangement joins TRBV19 to TRBJ1-5; D is undetermined. CDR3 length: 15 amino acids. The germline V gene has CDR1 LNHDA and CDR2 SQIVND (reference sequence). Trimming pared 3 bases from V and 1 base from J, leaving 10 bases between. The CDR3 DNA follows: TGTGCCAGTAGTATTTTGGGAGGAAGCAATCAGCCCCAGCATTTT. It yields the protein CASSILGGSNQPQHF.

The V gene is TRBV19, the J gene TRBJ2-4, with a weak D call TRBD2 (5 bases). The ends were cut back, 10 bases at V and 0 bases at J, with 16 bases in the middle. The CDR3 consists of 15 residues. Looked up from germline, CDR1 is LNHDA and CDR2 is SQIVND (reference sequence). The CDR3 here is CATTPSGLAKNIQYF. The CDR3 bases are TGTGCCACCACACCTTCAGGACTAGCCAAAAACATTCAGTACTTC.

The chain employs TRBV29-1 and TRBJ1-1, with 10 bases fitting TRBD1. The germline V gene encodes CDR1 SQVTM and CDR2 ANQGSEA. V dropped 4 bases and J dropped 4; count of bases not matched to a gene: 6. The CDR3 runs to 14 residues. CDR3 bases: TGCAGCGTTGGACAGGGGGCGTTGAGCACTGAAGCTTTCTTT. Its protein product is CSVGQGALSTEAFF.

This sequence joins TRBV11-2 and TRBJ2-7, with 8 bases matching TRBD1. The J segment lost 3 bases and the V segment lost 1 base, leaving 5 bases of the junction unmatched. The CDR3 spans 15 residues. Germline V CDR1 and CDR2: SGHAT, FQNNGV. CDR3 in amino acids: CASSLGTGMVYEQYF. The CDR3 region has the DNA TGTGCCAGCAGCTTAGGGACAGGGATGGTCTACGAGCAGTACTTC.

V usage is TRBV5-4 and J usage is TRBJ1-2, with 8 bases lining up with TRBD1. Germline V gene data show CDR1 as SGHNT and CDR2 as YYREEE (reference sequence). This CDR3 region has 15 residues. J was trimmed by 5 bases and V by 4 bases; bases with no gene match: 10. The DNA of the CDR3 is TGTGCCAGCAGCGAACCGTCAGGGGGCGGGTATGGCTACACCTTC. The encoded protein is CASSEPSGGGYGYTF.

This rearrangement joins TRBV5-1 to TRBJ2-5; tentative D call: TRBD1 (7 bases). CDR1 is SGHRS and CDR2 is YFSETQ in the germline V gene. The CDR3 extends over 15 amino acids. V shed 2 bases and J shed 4 bases, with 15 bases lying between them. The CDR3 spells CASSFAGQRLETQYF. CDR3 coding DNA: TGCGCCAGCAGCTTTGCGGGACAGAGGTTAGAGACCCAGTACTTC.

The chain is built from TRBV4-1 and TRBJ1-1; TRBD1 matches 7 bases. Trimming at V came to 4 bases and at J to 0 bases, leaving 8 bases not matched to a gene. Germline lookup yields CDR1 MGHRA and CDR2 YSYEKL. The CDR3 totals 16 residues. The DNA for the CDR3 is TGCGCCAGCAGCCGCAGCAGGGGGGACCTGAACACTGAAGCTTTCTTT. It is translated as CASSRSRGDLNTEAFF.

This clone was seen a few times. This rearrangement joins TRBV6-5 to TRBJ1-2; possible D gene TRBD1, 5 bases. The germline CDR1 and CDR2 sequences are MNHEY and SVGAGI. V was pared by 2 bases and J by 7 bases, with 11 bases between. This CDR3 spans 13 amino acids. CDR3 DNA sequence: TGTGCCAGCAGTTACGGGCAGGGTATTGGCTACACCTTC. Translated, it gives CASSYGQGIGYTF.

The rearrangement joins TRBV6-5 to TRBJ1-1; a possible D gene is TRBD1 (5 bases). Germline CDR1 is MNHEY and CDR2 is SVGAGI. Trimming shortened V by 5 bases and J by 4 bases, and 17 bases separated the two germline ends. The CDR3 runs 15 residues. CDR3 DNA: TGTGCCAGCAGTCCCCCGGTGGGGGGTGGCACTGAAGCTTTCTTT. Its translation is CASSPPVGGGTEAFF.

The rearrangement joins TRBV10-2 to TRBJ1-2; no clear D. V was shortened by 6 bases and J by 6 bases, with 20 bases between the two germline ends. The CDR3 consists of 15 residues. CDR1 is WSHSY, CDR2 SAAADI, per germline. DNA for the CDR3: TGCGCCAGCAGGGAGAAGTTAGAGGGCGCAGATGGCTACACCTTC. Amino acids: CASREKLEGADGYTF.

This chain uses TRBV7-2 with TRBJ2-7; TRBD1 aligns across 8 bases. Germline lookup yields CDR1 SGHTA and CDR2 FQGNSA. This CDR3 has 15 amino acids. V shed 6 bases, J shed 6 bases, and the junction held 13 bases outside the gene matches. CDR3 in DNA: TGTGCCAGCAGACCTCCCTCGACAGGGGAGCGCGAGCAGTACTTC. It is translated as CASRPPSTGEREQYF. The full variable domain, completed using reference TRBV7-2 and TRBJ2-7, is GAGVSQSPSNKVTEKGKDVELRCDPISGHTALYWYRQSLGQGLEFLIYFQGNSAPDKSGLPSDRFSAERTGGSVSTLTIQRTQQEDSAVYLCASRPPSTGEREQYFGPGTRLTVT.

The V and J genes are TRBV28 and TRBJ1-4, with D unresolved. CDR1 MDHEN and CDR2 SYDVKM come from the germline V gene. The CDR3 length is 16 residues. Trimming pared 6 bases from V and 4 bases from J, leaving 18 bases between. The CDR3 DNA follows: TGTGCCAGCAGCCGAACGCGACTACCACGTAATGAAAAACTGTTTTTT. Amino acid sequence: CASSRTRLPRNEKLFF.

This chain joins TRBV2 and TRBJ1-6; the D gene is possibly TRBD1 (5 bases). Trimming took off 11 bases at V and 7 bases at J, with 15 bases between the two ends. From germline, CDR1 is SNHLY and CDR2 FYNNEI. There are 13 residues in the CDR3. CDR3 residues: CAGYRDLNSPLHF. In DNA form, the CDR3 reads TGTGCCGGCTACCGGGACTTGAATTCACCCCTCCACTTT.

J is TRBJ1-1 and V is TRBV27; 9 nucleotides align to TRBD1. The CDR3 is 18 residues long. Germline CDR1 reads MNHEY; CDR2 reads SMNVEV (reference sequence). Unmatched junction bases numbered 16, after V lost 2 bases and J lost 6 bases. The CDR3 DNA follows: TGTGCCAGCAGTTTAGTCTCGACAGGGGGTTTTTCAAGTGCTGAAGCTTTCTTT. Its protein product is CASSLVSTGGFSSAEAFF.